Below are 11 T cell receptor beta chains sequenced from a single sample in a study of T cell repertoires in cytomegalovirus infection (dated by TCRdb to about 2019). The run used an Illumina HiSeq 1500. Clones were called with MiXCR by TCRdb after fastp trimmed the public reads at Q25, and only in-frame beta chains were retained. For every CDR3 protein sequence, its rows merge into one entry that carries the most common genes and DNA. In all, the sample holds a few hundred thousand distinct CDR3 sequences, and over 15% of those were seen once. The ten largest account for around 43% of the sample. Sequencing was carried out using CD8+ T cells from PBMCs. These receptors came from a human donor in good health (CMV status not recorded). Some clones in this sample may be carry-over from other donors' samples.

The sample holds a few counts of this clonotype. The chain has TRBV10-3 and TRBJ2-1, with TRBD1 as a possible D gene (6 bases). With 7 bases removed from V and 8 bases from J, the gap between germline ends came to 18 bases. This CDR3 contains 14 residues. The germline gives CDR1 ENHRY, CDR2 SYGVKD. The CDR3 bases are TGTGCCATCACCATGCGAGGGGGAATCGATGAGCAGTTCTTC. As protein: CAITMRGGIDEQFF.

The V and J genes are TRBV6-1 and TRBJ2-7; D uncertain. V was trimmed by 7 bases and J by 2 bases, leaving 15 bases between them. From germline, CDR1 is MNHNS and CDR2 SASEGT. CDR3 size: 14 residues. The CDR3 sequence: CASTPGPGAYEQYF. Here the CDR3 DNA reads TGTGCCAGCACCCCGGGTCCCGGAGCCTACGAGCAGTACTTC.

This clonotype was observed many times. J is TRBJ2-3 and V is TRBV10-3; D may be TRBD2 (5 bases). The CDR3 is 16 residues long. V lost 0 bases and J lost 4, with 14 bases in between. In germline, CDR1 is ENHRY, CDR2 SYGVKD. CDR3 sequence reads: CAISESMDSPADTQYF. The CDR3 DNA follows: TGTGCCATCAGTGAGTCGATGGACTCGCCCGCAGATACGCAGTATTTT.

The sample holds one count of this clonotype. The V call is TRBV20-1, the J call TRBJ2-2; D unresolved. The V end lost 4 bases, the J end lost 7 bases, and 7 bases lay between the germline ends. Germline CDR1 reads DFQATT; CDR2 reads SNEGSKA (reference sequence). There are 11 residues in the CDR3. CDR3: CSATLGGELFF. CDR3 bases: TGCAGTGCTACTTTAGGCGGGGAGCTGTTTTTT.

This clonotype was found many times. The chain uses TRBV11-2 and TRBJ1-1; TRBD1 agrees at 9 bases. The junction had 10 bases not matched to a gene; V was cut back by 5 bases and J by 0 bases. CDR3 length equals 17 residues. Looked up from germline, CDR1 is SGHAT and CDR2 is FQNNGV. The chain's CDR3 is CASSDPGQGQLNTEAFF. DNA for the CDR3: TGTGCCAGCAGCGATCCGGGACAGGGCCAACTGAACACTGAAGCTTTCTTT.

There are a few counts of this clonotype. The gene calls are TRBV7-6 and TRBJ2-1, with D unresolved. Per the germline V gene, CDR1 is SGHVS and CDR2 is FNYEAQ. The CDR3 loop spans 13 amino acids. Trimming pared 0 bases from V and 5 bases from J, leaving 5 bases between. CDR3 bases: TGTGCCAGCAGCTTAGCGCAAAACAATGAGCAGTTCTTC. This gives the protein CASSLAQNNEQFF.

This clonotype showed up just a few times. This chain connects TRBV6-8 to TRBJ1-3, with D unresolved. Trimming took off 0 bases at V and 6 bases at J, with 9 bases between the two ends. Germline V gene lookup returns CDR1 MNHGY and CDR2 SAAAGT. This CDR3 has 14 residues. CDR3 loop: CASSYSDNSNTIYF. In nucleotides, the CDR3 is TGTGCCAGCAGTTACTCGGATAATTCAAACACCATATATTTT.

The chain recombines TRBV7-6 with TRBJ1-5, with a tentative D call TRBD1 (5 bases). The CDR3 consists of 14 residues. V was clipped by 4 bases and J by 4 bases, with 11 bases between them. Per the germline V gene, CDR1 is SGHVS and CDR2 is FNYEAQ. CDR3 DNA sequence: TGTGCCAGCAGCTACACCGGGGCGAATCAGCCCCAGCATTTT. Translation: CASSYTGANQPQHF.

This clonotype was detected a few times. The chain links TRBV6-6 to TRBJ2-2; 10 bases agree with TRBD1. Germline CDR1 is MNHNY and CDR2 is SVGAGI (reference sequence). The ends lost 2 bases at V and 6 bases at J; junction bases unmatched: 15. The CDR3 spans 19 residues. CDR3 coding DNA: TGTGCCAGCAGTTACGCCCAGGAGACAGGGGGCGCTTCGGCCGGGGAGCTGTTTTTT. Its translation: CASSYAQETGGASAGELFF.

V and J are TRBV5-4 and TRBJ2-5, with D possibly matching TRBD2 (7 bases). With 0 bases removed from V and 2 bases from J, the gap between germline ends came to 20 bases. The CDR3 is 18 amino acids. Germline CDR1 is SGHNT and CDR2 is YYREEE (reference sequence). The CDR3 DNA reads TGTGCCAGCAGCTTGGGGACTAGGACAGAGCGAGATCAAGAGACCCAGTACTTC. Residues: CASSLGTRTERDQETQYF.

This clonotype appeared many times. The chain recombines TRBV6-2 or TRBV6-3 with TRBJ1-1, with D perhaps TRBD1 (5 bases). Germline CDR1 reads MNHEY; CDR2 reads SVGEGT. The CDR3 sequence is 13 residues long. The V end was cut by 9 bases, the J end by 4 bases, with 15 bases between. The DNA for the CDR3 is TGTGCCAGTCAAGCGCAGCAGGGCACTGAAGCTTTCTTT. Amino acid sequence: CASQAQQGTEAFF.